This T cell receptor beta chain came from a study of early T cells in non-severe SARS-CoV-2 infection. Study overall: Alpha and beta chains were unpaired, from unsorted whole-blood bulk RNA.

MiXCR was run by TCRdb on the 5' RACE reads, yielding one entry per CDR3 protein. The sample includes 80,000 to 100,000 distinct CDR3 sequences, 14% of them seen just once. Material for sequencing was whole blood. The TCR comes from an adult who was a healthcare worker with PCR-confirmed SARS-CoV-2 infection or an uninfected control (not recorded which).

In DNA form, the CDR3 reads TGCAGTGCGCCTACTAGCGGGAGTCGGTACAATGAGCAGTTCTTC. Translation: CSAPTSGSRYNEQFF. The chain carries TRBV20-1 and TRBJ2-1, with 11 nucleotides matching TRBD2. Germline lookup yields CDR1 DFQATT and CDR2 SNEGSKA (reference sequence). This CDR3 has 15 amino acids. Losses at the gene ends were 6 bases for V and 4 bases for J; bases not matched to a gene: 8.